This record looks at one TCR beta chain sequence and its context. The antigen is undetermined. With 60 Vbeta and 13 Jbeta primers, the PCR was carried out. TCRdb keeps only in-frame clones here, not all; method: immunoSEQ multiplex PCR. The sample yields around 130,000 clones, around 77% seen once. The germline gives CDR1 MNHEY, CDR2 SVGAGI. V gave up 6 bases and J gave up 1 base, with 6 bases separating them. The CDR3 has 12 amino acids. The data originate from a study of cytomegalovirus exposure and HLA in healthy donors. Study-level points and caveats: TCR beta sequences reportedly predicted most subjects' HLA-A and HLA-B alleles accurately. A likely sequencing artifact accounted for one observed cluster of highly shared sequence variants. Across donors, most TCRs were seen rarely, yet some public ones were widespread. Cytomegalovirus-associated status was assigned to 150 or so TCR beta chains.

Sequenced material: PBMCs. V usage is TRBV6-5 and J usage is TRBJ1-2; possibly TRBD1 for D (5 bases). The clonotype was recovered from a man aged 18 to 29 in good health and CMV-seropositive. The CDR3 sequence: CASRQDNYGYTF. The CDR3 nucleotides read TGTGCCAGCAGACAGGATAACTATGGCTACACCTTC.